This passage covers 2 T cell receptor beta chains from one sample sequenced in a study of blood T cell repertoires in COVID-19. Libraries were prepared by immunoSEQ multiplex PCR; TCRdb keeps only in-frame clonotypes and omits some of them. Here the sample spans more than 200,000 clones, about nine tenths being singletons. Material for sequencing was PBMCs or T cells enriched from blood (not recorded which). The receptors shown here come from a man between 25 and 39 years old in a cohort exposed to, infected with or recovered from COVID-19 (not recorded which).

This chain joins TRBV7-3 and TRBJ2-1; the match to TRBD2 covers 9 bases. CDR3 size: 15 residues. Germline CDR1 SGHTA, CDR2 FQGTGA. J lost 5 bases, V lost 3 bases, and 5 bases had no gene match. This chain's CDR3 is CASSFYSGRDNEQFF. The CDR3 DNA reads as TGTGCCAGCAGCTTCTATAGCGGGAGAGACAATGAGCAGTTCTTC.

The CDR3 DNA follows: TGCGCCAGCAGCTTGCAGGGGACAGGGGCAATTCGGTATGGCTACACCTTC. Translated, it gives CASSLQGTGAIRYGYTF. The gene calls are TRBV5-1 and TRBJ1-2, with TRBD1 matching over 10 bases. This CDR3 comprises 17 residues. Trimming at V came to 1 base and at J to 5 bases, leaving 11 bases not matched to a gene. CDR1 SGHRS and CDR2 YFSETQ come from the germline V gene.